Below, one TCR beta chain is given with its context. Its antigen is unknown. Without the conserved terminal phenylalanine or tryptophan, this CDR3 likely stems from a read error. The DNA is left out, because the CDR3 cannot be placed on it with certainty; the CDR3 is given as TCRdb lists it. The sample originates from a study of tumor-infiltrating lymphocytes in primary liver carcinoma. Turning to the study itself: Sequenced samples came back with roughly 3.5 to 7.5 million productive TCRbeta reads, and the counts looked alike across tissue types.

The CDR3 contains 17 residues when both ends are counted. The germline V gene encodes CDR1 SGHVS and CDR2 FQNEAQ. Overall study findings and caveats: Tumors reached a significantly greater top-250-clone fraction than blood did (p = 0.039). Pairs comparing tumor with adjacent tissue or blood overlapped less than pairs drawn from tumor regions.

The input was about 500 ng total RNA; TCR beta cDNA was made from it with a constant-region primer. Each TCR beta library was derived from three nested multiplex PCR rounds that employed slightly modified ARM-PCR. TRBV1-TRBV30 forward primers paired with a C-beta reverse primer were used in the first two PCR rounds, which ran about 11 cycles each. Each CDR3 protein is one row after TCRdb ran MiXCR on the multiplex PCR reads. This sample has roughly 86,000 distinct CDR3 sequences, with around 68% found just once. For each extraction, RNA and DNA were obtained together from about 20-30 mg of unsorted bulk tissue. Patients were chronically HBV-infected and treatment-naive.

The chain couples TRBV7-8 to TRBJ2-3; the D call TRBD2 from the table was never checked on the DNA. This TCR was sampled from a man in his forties with primary liver carcinoma and hepatitis B virus infection. What was sequenced was tumor-adjacent normal liver tissue. The CDR3 reads CASSLARAGGPHDTRYL.